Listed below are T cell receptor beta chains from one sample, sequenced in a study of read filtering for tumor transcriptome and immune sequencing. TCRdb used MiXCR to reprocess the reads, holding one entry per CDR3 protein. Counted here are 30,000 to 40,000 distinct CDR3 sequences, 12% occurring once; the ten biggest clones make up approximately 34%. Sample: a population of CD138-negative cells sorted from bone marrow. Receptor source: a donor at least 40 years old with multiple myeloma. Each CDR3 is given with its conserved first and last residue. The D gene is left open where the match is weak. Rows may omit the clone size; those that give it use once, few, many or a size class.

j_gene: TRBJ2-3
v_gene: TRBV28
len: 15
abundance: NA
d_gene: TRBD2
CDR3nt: TGTGCCAGCAGTTCCCCTAGCGGACCCACAGATACGCAGTATTTT
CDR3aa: CASSSPSGPTDTQYF

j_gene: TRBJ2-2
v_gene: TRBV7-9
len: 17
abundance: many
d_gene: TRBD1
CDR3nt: TGTGCCAGCAGCTTCCCTTCCGGACAGGGGGATACCGGGGAGCTGTTTTTT
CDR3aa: CASSFPSGQGDTGELFF

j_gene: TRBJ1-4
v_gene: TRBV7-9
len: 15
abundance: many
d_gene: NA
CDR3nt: TGTGCCAGCAGCCTCCGACAGGCAACTAATGAAAAACTGTTTTTT
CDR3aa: CASSLRQATNEKLFF

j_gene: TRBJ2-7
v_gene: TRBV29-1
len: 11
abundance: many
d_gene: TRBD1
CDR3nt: TGCAGCGTGCTGGCCTCGGGACAGAAACTATTC
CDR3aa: CSVLASGQKLF

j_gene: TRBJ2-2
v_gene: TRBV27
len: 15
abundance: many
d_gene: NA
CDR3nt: TGTGCCAGCAGTTTACTAGAAAACCTCCCCGGGGAGCTGTTTTTT
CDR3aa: CASSLLENLPGELFF

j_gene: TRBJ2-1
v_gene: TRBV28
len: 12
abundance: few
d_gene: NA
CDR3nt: TGTGCCAGCTTCAGAGATGAGAGTGAGCAGTTCTTC
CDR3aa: CASFRDESEQFF

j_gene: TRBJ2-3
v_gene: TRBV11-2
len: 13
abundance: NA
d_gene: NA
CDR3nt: TGTGCCAGCAGCCAAGATTACACAGATGCGCAGTATTTT
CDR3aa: CASSQDYTDAQYF

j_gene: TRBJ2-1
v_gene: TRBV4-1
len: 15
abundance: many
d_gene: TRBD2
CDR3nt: TGCGCCAGCAGGGGGATTGGTAGCGGGGACAATGAGCAGTTCTTC
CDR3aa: CASRGIGSGDNEQFF

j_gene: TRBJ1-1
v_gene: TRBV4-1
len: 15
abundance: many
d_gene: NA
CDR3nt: TGCGCCAGCAGCCAAGCTCCGGGCATGAACACTGAAGCTTTCTTT
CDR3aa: CASSQAPGMNTEAFF

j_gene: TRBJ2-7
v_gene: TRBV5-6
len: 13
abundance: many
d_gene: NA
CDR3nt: TGTGCCAGCAGCTTCAGTCCAAGCGACGAGCAGTACTTC
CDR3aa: CASSFSPSDEQYF

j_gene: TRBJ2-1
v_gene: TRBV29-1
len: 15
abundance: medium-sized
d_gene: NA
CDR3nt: TGCAGCGTTGAAGATCTTGCTAGCTCCTCGGATGAGCAGTTCTTC
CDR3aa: CSVEDLASSSDEQFF

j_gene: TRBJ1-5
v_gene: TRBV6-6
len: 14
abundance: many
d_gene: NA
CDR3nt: TGTGCCAGCAGTTACCTGGCAGGGTTTCAGCCCCAGCATTTT
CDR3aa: CASSYLAGFQPQHF

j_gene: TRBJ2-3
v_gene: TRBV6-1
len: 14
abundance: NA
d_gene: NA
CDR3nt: TGTGCCATCAGTGAAGGTCTAAGCACAGATACGCAGTATTTT
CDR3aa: CAISEGLSTDTQYF

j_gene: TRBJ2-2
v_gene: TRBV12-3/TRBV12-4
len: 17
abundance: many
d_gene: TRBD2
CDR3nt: TGTGCCAGCAGTTTCCTAGCGGGGACCCCGGGAACCGGGGAGCTGTTTTTT
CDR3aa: CASSFLAGTPGTGELFF

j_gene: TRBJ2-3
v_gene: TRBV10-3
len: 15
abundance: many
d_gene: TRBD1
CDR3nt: TGTGCCATCAGTGACGTGGACAGGGGTTGGGATACGCAGTATTTT
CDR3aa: CAISDVDRGWDTQYF

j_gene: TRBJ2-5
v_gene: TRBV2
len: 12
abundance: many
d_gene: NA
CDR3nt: TGTGCCAGACAGGAGGGGGCTGGGACCCAGTACTTC
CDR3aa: CARQEGAGTQYF

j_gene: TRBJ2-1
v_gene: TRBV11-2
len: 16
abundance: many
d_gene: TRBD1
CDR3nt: TGTGCCAGCAGCTTAGGTGCCAGGGGGTTACTCCATGAGCAGTTCTTC
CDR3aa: CASSLGARGLLHEQFF

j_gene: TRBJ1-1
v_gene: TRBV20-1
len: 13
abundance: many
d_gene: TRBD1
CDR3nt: TGCAGTGCTAGAAGGGGGCAGAACACTGAAGCTTTCTTT
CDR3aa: CSARRGQNTEAFF

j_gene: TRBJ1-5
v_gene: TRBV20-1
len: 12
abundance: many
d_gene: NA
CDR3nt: TGCAGTGCTAGAAGTAGCAATCAGCCCCAGCATTTT
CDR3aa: CSARSSNQPQHF

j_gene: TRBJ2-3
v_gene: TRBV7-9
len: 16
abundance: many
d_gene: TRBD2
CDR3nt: TGTGCCAGCAGCAGGACTAGCGGGATTTGGGCAGATACGCAGTATTTT
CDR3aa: CASSRTSGIWADTQYF

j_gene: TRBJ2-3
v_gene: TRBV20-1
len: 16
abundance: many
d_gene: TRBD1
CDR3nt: TGCAGTGCTAGGGTCCTCGGGACAGGTTCGGTCAATGCGCAGTATTTT
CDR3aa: CSARVLGTGSVNAQYF

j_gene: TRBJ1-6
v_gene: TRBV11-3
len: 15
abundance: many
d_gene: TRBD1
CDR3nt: TGTGCCAGCAGCATAACCGGGACAGGGAGTTCACCCCTCCACTTT
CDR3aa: CASSITGTGSSPLHF

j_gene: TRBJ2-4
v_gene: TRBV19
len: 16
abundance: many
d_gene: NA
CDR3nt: TGTGCCAGTAGTATAAGAGGGGGTCTAGCCAAAAACATTCAGTACTTC
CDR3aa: CASSIRGGLAKNIQYF

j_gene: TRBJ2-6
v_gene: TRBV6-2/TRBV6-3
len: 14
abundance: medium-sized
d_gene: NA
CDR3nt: TGTGCCAGCAGGGCAGGGTCTGGGGCCAACGTCCTGACTTTC
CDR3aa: CASRAGSGANVLTF

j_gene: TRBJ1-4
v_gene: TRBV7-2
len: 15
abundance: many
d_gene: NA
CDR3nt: TGTGCCAGCAGCCCCCAGGGTGGAACTAATGAAAAACTGTTTTTT
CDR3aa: CASSPQGGTNEKLFF

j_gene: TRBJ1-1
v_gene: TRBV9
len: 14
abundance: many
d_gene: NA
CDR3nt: TGTGCCAGCAGCGAGCCCGCAGGGCACACTGAAGCTTTCTTT
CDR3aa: CASSEPAGHTEAFF

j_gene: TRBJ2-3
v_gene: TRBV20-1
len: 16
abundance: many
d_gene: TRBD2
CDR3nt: TGCAGTGCTAGGGTATCCGGCGGGGGGTCCACAGATACGCAGTATTTT
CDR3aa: CSARVSGGGSTDTQYF

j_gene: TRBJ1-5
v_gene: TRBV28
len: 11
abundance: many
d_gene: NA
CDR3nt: TGTGCCAGCAGTATTGCGGAGGCCCAGCATTTT
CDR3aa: CASSIAEAQHF

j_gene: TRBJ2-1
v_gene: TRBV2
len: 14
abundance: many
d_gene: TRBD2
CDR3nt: TGTGCCAGCAGTGGGACTAGCGGGGGTAATGAGCAGTTCTTC
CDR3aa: CASSGTSGGNEQFF

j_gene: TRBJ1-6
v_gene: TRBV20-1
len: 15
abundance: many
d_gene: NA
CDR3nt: TGCAGTGCTAGCCTAGGGGGGGGGGGATCGTCACCCCTCCACTTT
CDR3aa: CSASLGGGGSSPLHF

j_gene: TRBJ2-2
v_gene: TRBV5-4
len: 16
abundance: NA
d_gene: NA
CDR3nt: TGTGCCAGCAGCCCATCAACGGGGAGGAACACCGGGGAGCTGTCTTTT
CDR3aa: CASSPSTGRNTGELSF

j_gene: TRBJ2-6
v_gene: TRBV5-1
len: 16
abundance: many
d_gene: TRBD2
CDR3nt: TGCGCCAGCAGCCCGCATCGGGGGGTCGGGGCCAACGTCCTGACTTTC
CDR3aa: CASSPHRGVGANVLTF

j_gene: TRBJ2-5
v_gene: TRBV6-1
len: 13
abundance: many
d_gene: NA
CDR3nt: TGTGCCACCACCGGCGGGGGCTTAGAGACCCAGTACTTC
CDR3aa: CATTGGGLETQYF

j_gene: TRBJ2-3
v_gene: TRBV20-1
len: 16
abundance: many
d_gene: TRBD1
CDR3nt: TGCAGTGCTAGATCCCCCGGACAGGCGAACACAGATACGCAGTATTTT
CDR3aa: CSARSPGQANTDTQYF

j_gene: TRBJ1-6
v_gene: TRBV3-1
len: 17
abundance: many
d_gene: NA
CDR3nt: TGTGCCAGCAGCCAAGACCCCGGAGGCTCCTATAATTCACCCCTCCACTTT
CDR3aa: CASSQDPGGSYNSPLHF

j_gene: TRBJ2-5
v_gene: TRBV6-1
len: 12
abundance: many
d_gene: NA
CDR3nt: TGTGCCAGCAGATCGTACCAAGAGACCCAGTACTTC
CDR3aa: CASRSYQETQYF

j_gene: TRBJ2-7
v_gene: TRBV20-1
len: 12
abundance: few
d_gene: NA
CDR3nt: TGCAGTGCTAGTCGGGATACCTACGAGCAGTACTTC
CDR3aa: CSASRDTYEQYF

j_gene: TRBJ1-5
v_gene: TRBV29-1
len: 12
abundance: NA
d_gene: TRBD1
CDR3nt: TGCAGCGTTCGTCAGGGGGATCAGCCCCAGCATTTT
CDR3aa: CSVRQGDQPQHF

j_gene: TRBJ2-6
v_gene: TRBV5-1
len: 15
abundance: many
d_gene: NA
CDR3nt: TGCGCCAGCAGCCCTGGAATCTCTGGGGCCAACGTCCTGACTTTC
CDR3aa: CASSPGISGANVLTF

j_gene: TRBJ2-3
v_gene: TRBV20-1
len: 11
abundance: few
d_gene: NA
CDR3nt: TGCAGTCGGACCCGCGAAGATACGCAGTATTTT
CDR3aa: CSRTREDTQYF

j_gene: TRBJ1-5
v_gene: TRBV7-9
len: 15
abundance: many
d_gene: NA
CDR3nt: TGTGCCAGCAGCTTAGAGGACGAACCACATCAGCCCCAGCATTTT
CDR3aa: CASSLEDEPHQPQHF

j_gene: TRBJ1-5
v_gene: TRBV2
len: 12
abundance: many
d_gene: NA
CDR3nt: TGTGCCAGCAGCGGGCCACATCAGCCCCAGCATTTT
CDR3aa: CASSGPHQPQHF

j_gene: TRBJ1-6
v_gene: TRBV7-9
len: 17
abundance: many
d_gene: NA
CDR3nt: TGTGCCAGCAGCTTAGAGAAAAGGACGGACGCTAATTCACCCCTCCACTTT
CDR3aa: CASSLEKRTDANSPLHF

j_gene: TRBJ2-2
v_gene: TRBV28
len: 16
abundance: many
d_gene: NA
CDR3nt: TGTGCCAGCATCTCTCTTTGGGGGGCAAACACCGGGGAGCTGTTTTTT
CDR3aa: CASISLWGANTGELFF

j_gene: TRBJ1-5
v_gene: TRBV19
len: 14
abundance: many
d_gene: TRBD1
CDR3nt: TGTGCCAGTAGTCTACAGGGGAAATCCCAGCCCCAGCATTTT
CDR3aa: CASSLQGKSQPQHF

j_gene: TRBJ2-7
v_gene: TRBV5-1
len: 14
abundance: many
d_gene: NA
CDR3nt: TGCGCCAGCAGCTTGTCTGTAAGCTCCTACGAGCAGTACTTC
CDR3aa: CASSLSVSSYEQYF

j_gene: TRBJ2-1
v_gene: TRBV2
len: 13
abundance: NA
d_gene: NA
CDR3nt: TGTGCCAGCCGTGGAGGTGGAGGCGGTGAGCAGTTCTTC
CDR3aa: CASRGGGGGEQFF

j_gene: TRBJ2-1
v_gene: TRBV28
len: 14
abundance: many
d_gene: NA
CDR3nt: TGTGCCAGCCAAAAGCAGAGCTCCTACAATGAGCAGTTCTTC
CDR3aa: CASQKQSSYNEQFF

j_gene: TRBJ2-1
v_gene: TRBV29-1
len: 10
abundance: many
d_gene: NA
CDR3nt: TGCAGCGTTATAGAGTACGAGCAGTTCTTC
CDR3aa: CSVIEYEQFF